The entry that follows covers one TCR beta chain sequence. Profiling relied on immunoSEQ multiplex PCR, and the TCRdb table lists in-frame clones only, not all of them. The sample lists approximately 57,000 clones; roughly 86% were seen once. The sample is drawn from a study of T cells in tuberculosis. The ends lost 5 bases at V and 6 bases at J; junction bases unmatched: 7. Germline lookup yields CDR1 SQVTM and CDR2 ANQGSEA. The CDR3 totals 13 residues. Whole-study results and caveats: T cells binding CD1B-GMM tetramer weakly possibly escaped the sort.

Cells were sorted from thawed PBMC rested overnight and stained with GMM-loaded CD1B tetramer, viability dye and anti-CD3. CD1B tetramers were loaded with Rhodococcus equi-derived C32 glucose monomycolate. PBMC for tetramer sorting were first depleted of CD14-expressing monocytes. Approximately 110,000 tetramer-negative cells were sorted from each donor. The receptor was derived from an adult woman with latent tuberculosis. Source material: CD1b-GMM tetramer-negative cells sorted from PBMCs. This chain connects TRBV29-1 to TRBJ1-1; 9 bases line up with TRBD1. CDR3 region: CSVFSDRGAEAFF. The CDR3 DNA follows: TGCAGCGTTTTCTCCGACAGGGGGGCTGAAGCTTTCTTT.